The 24 T cell receptor beta chains given below trace back to one sample, sequenced in a study of CD8+CD57+ T cells in acquired aplastic anemia. By flow cytometry, patients selected for sequencing had shown an expansion of CD8+CD57+ cells. CDR3 and TCR beta VDJ profiling relied on a genomic DNA template. Each CDR3 protein gets one entry after TCRdb re-called the reads with MiXCR. The profile shows 150,000 to 200,000 distinct CDR3 sequences, less than 50% of them singletons. The sample was sorted CD4+, CD8+, or CD8+CD57+ T cells (not recorded which) from PBMCs. The source of these receptors is a human donor with aplastic anemia.

A word on this clonotype: Its ends do not fully match the called genes, so a read error is possible. V gene TRBV29-1 combines with J gene TRBJ2-5, with 9 bases aligning to TRBD1. Germline loops: CDR1 SQVTM, CDR2 ANQGSEA. The CDR3 length is 11 residues. The CDR3 loop is CSTQVGTGFDF. CDR3 in DNA: TGCAGCACCCAGGTGGGGACAGGGTTCGACTTC. Drawing the rest from reference TRBV29-1 and TRBJ2-5, the complete variable domain is SAVISQKPSRDICQRGTSLTIQCQVDSQVTMMFWYRQQPGQSLTLIATANQGSEATYESGFVIDKFPISRPNLTFSTLTVSNMSPEDSSIYLCSTQVGTGFDFGPGTRLLVL.

This clonotype was seen just once. V is TRBV19 and J is TRBJ2-7, with 12 bases lining up with TRBD1. J lost 5 bases, V lost 4 bases, and 9 bases had no gene match. The CDR3 spans 16 residues. Germline V lookup: CDR1 LNHDA, CDR2 SQIVND (reference sequence). The CDR3 DNA is TGTGCCAGTAGTACCGATTCCGGGACAGGGGGCAACGAGCAGTACTTC. Residues: CASSTDSGTGGNEQYF.

The chain links TRBV20-1 to TRBJ2-7; unclear D gene. Trimming pared 3 bases from V and 2 bases from J, leaving 5 bases between. The CDR3 is 11 residues long. CDR1 is DFQATT and CDR2 is SNEGSKA in the germline V gene (reference sequence). CDR3 sequence: CSARYTYEQYF. The CDR3 DNA reads as TGCAGTGCTAGGTACACCTACGAGCAGTACTTC.

This clonotype was picked up many times. The chain has TRBV5-6 and TRBJ2-2; perhaps D is TRBD1 or TRBD2 (6 bases each). Trimming left V 4 bases short and J 6 bases short, with 16 bases between. Germline V lookup: CDR1 SGHDT, CDR2 YYEEEE. There are 15 residues in the CDR3. In nucleotides, the CDR3 is TGTGCCAGCAGCAATGGTTTTAGGGGGGCCGGGGAGCTGTTTTTT. Its protein is CASSNGFRGAGELFF.

As concerns this clonotype: This may arise from a read error, as a much more abundant clone is one base away. The chain joins TRBV18 to TRBJ2-7; D possibly corresponds to TRBD1 (6 bases). The CDR3 length is 15 residues. The germline gives CDR1 KGHSH, CDR2 LQKENI. The germline V and J ends were trimmed by 4 bases and 4 bases, with 17 bases remaining between them. The CDR3 coding sequence is TGTGCCAGCTCACAAGGCCCGGACAGTTCGTACGAGCAGTACGTC. The encoded protein is CASSQGPDSSYEQYV.

This clonotype occurred a few times. The chain is built from TRBV2 and TRBJ2-3, with 9 bases identical to TRBD1. This CDR3 has 15 residues. Germline V gene data show CDR1 as SNHLY and CDR2 as FYNNEI. V gave up 5 bases and J gave up 1 base; unmatched junction bases: 4. CDR3 bases: TGTGCCAGCAGTTTCGACAGGGGGGGCACAGATACGCAGTATTTT. Translating gives CASSFDRGGTDTQYF.

Worth noting for this clonotype: A much larger clone differs from this one at a single base, so this may be a read error. The chain has TRBV5-1 and TRBJ2-3, with D perhaps being TRBD1 or TRBD2 (6 bases each). There are 15 residues in the CDR3. From germline, CDR1 is SGHRS and CDR2 YFSETQ. Here the CDR3 reads CAGSSQGTSTDTQYF. The CDR3 region has the DNA TGCGCCGGCAGCTCTCAGGGGACTAGCACAGATACGCAGTATTTT.

This clonotype appeared a few times. This chain links TRBV11-2 with TRBJ2-4; D could derive from TRBD1 or TRBD2 (7 bases each). CDR1 and CDR2 from the germline V gene are SGHAT and FQNNGV. The CDR3 loop spans 18 amino acids. Trimming left V 1 base short and J 1 base short, with 17 bases between. The CDR3 sequence is CASSLVPGGVTAKNIQYF. CDR3 coding DNA: TGTGCCAGCAGCTTAGTCCCAGGGGGGGTTACGGCCAAAAACATTCAGTACTTC.

This clonotype was counted a single time. The chain is built from TRBV5-1 and TRBJ1-2; 9 bases are shared with TRBD1. Germline CDR1 reads SGHRS; CDR2 reads YFSETQ. V lost 0 bases, J lost 6 bases, and 3 bases stayed unmatched. CDR3 length equals 14 residues. The chain's CDR3 is CASSLAQGADGYTF. The CDR3 DNA reads TGCGCCAGCAGCTTGGCACAGGGGGCCGATGGCTACACCTTC.

This chain connects TRBV24-1 to TRBJ1-2; TRBD1 might be the D (5 bases). The CDR3 is 14 residues long. V lost 3 bases to trimming and J lost 8 bases, with 15 bases between them. Germline loops: CDR1 KGHDR, CDR2 SFDVKD. This CDR3 reads CATSDRASGGGYTF. The CDR3, as DNA: TGTGCCACCAGTGATCGGGCCTCCGGGGGAGGCTACACCTTC.

The chain joins TRBV29-1 to TRBJ1-2; D not resolved. V shed 2 bases and J shed 0 bases, with 10 bases lying between them. Looked up from germline, CDR1 is SQVTM and CDR2 is ANQGSEA. This CDR3 region has 14 residues. The CDR3 DNA follows: TGCAGCGTTGAACATCGACCCTCTAACTATGGCTACACCTTC. Translation: CSVEHRPSNYGYTF.

This clonotype has at least ten counts. This chain connects TRBV19 to TRBJ1-1; perhaps TRBD1 as D (6 bases). Germline V lookup: CDR1 LNHDA, CDR2 SQIVND (reference sequence). Trimming removed 3 bases at V and 8 bases at J, with 13 bases between. The CDR3 is made up of 13 amino acids. CDR3 amino acids: CASSMTGPREAFF. The DNA of the CDR3 is TGTGCCAGTAGTATGACAGGTCCTCGGGAAGCTTTCTTT.

The chain combines TRBV24-1 with TRBJ2-5, with D tentatively TRBD1 (5 bases). CDR3 size: 12 residues. Germline loops: CDR1 KGHDR, CDR2 SFDVKD. Trimming stripped 7 bases from V and 2 bases from J, with 7 bases between. The CDR3, as DNA: TGTGCCACCAGCAGGGAACAAGAGACCCAGTACTTC. Translating gives CATSREQETQYF.

The rearrangement joins TRBV15 to TRBJ2-3; 8 bases map to TRBD1. The ends lost 3 bases at V and 7 bases at J; junction bases unmatched: 6. CDR1 is LNHNV, CDR2 YYDKDF, per germline (reference sequence). There are 14 residues in the CDR3. The DNA of the CDR3 is TGTGCCACCAGCAGGGCTACAGGGGGGAATACGCAGTATTTT. It translates to CATSRATGGNTQYF.

A remark on this clonotype: A much larger clone is a single base away; this may be a read error. The chain combines TRBV9 with TRBJ2-2; 8 bases map to TRBD1. CDR1 is SGDLS, CDR2 YYNGEE, per germline. The CDR3 spans 14 residues. V trimming: 4 bases; J trimming: 6 bases; junction bases outside the gene matches: 5. In nucleotides, the CDR3 is TGTGCCAGCAGCATTAACAGGGGGGCCGGGGAGCTGTTTTTT. The encoded protein is CASSINRGAGELFF.

V gene TRBV10-3 combines with J gene TRBJ1-1; D might be TRBD1 (6 bases). V shed 7 bases and J shed 1 base, with 10 bases lying between them. This CDR3 contains 13 residues. Germline V CDR1 and CDR2: ENHRY, SYGVKD. CDR3 nucleotides: TGTGCCATCAATACAGGGCCGAACACTGAAGCTTTCTTT. It specifies CAINTGPNTEAFF.

This clonotype was counted a few times. The junction differs from germline at one of its ends, possibly a read error. The V and J genes are TRBV10-3 and TRBJ1-1, with TRBD1 as a possible D gene (5 bases). CDR3 size: 14 residues. Germline assignment: CDR1 ENHRY and CDR2 SYGVKD. Here the CDR3 DNA reads TGTGCCATCATTGAGGGACCGCTAACCGCTGAAGCTTTCTTT. Its protein product is CAIIEGPLTAEAFF.

The chain couples TRBV25-1 to TRBJ2-7, with TRBD1 matching over 10 bases. Trimming cost V 7 bases and J 3 bases; bases outside gene matches: 9. The CDR3 consists of 15 residues. CDR1 and CDR2 from the germline V gene are MGHDK and SYGVNS. Here the CDR3 reads CASTDRGRGDYEQYV. In DNA form, the CDR3 reads TGTGCCAGCACCGACAGGGGGCGCGGGGACTACGAGCAGTACGTC.

The chain joins TRBV6-5 to TRBJ2-2, with D possibly matching TRBD2 (6 bases). The V end lost 3 bases, the J end lost 7 bases, and 15 bases lay between the germline ends. CDR1 is MNHEY and CDR2 is SVGAGI in the germline V gene. CDR3 length equals 15 residues. The CDR3 sequence is CASSYRLGLGGELFF. The CDR3, as DNA: TGTGCCAGCAGTTATAGACTAGGGCTTGGCGGGGAGCTGTTTTTT.

This clonotype appeared a few times. This chain uses TRBV20-1 with TRBJ2-1; TRBD2 aligns across 8 bases. The CDR3 contains 18 residues. V trimming: 6 bases; J trimming: 2 bases; junction bases outside the gene matches: 18. Germline V CDR1 and CDR2: DFQATT, SNEGSKA (reference sequence). The CDR3 loop reads CSALGGGLGRAAYNEQFF. DNA of the CDR3: TGCAGTGCCCTCGGGGGGGGGCTCGGGAGGGCGGCCTACAATGAGCAGTTCTTC.

A remark on this clonotype: The junction does not match germline at one end; this may be a read error. This rearrangement joins TRBV6-5 to TRBJ1-2; D is uncertain. Germline loops: CDR1 MNHEY, CDR2 SVGAGI. This CDR3 is 12 amino acids long. The CDR3 bases are TGTGCCAGCAGTTACACAGTGGATAGCTACGCCTTC. Encoded protein: CASSYTVDSYAF.

The chain is built from TRBV19 and TRBJ1-2, with 7 bases matching TRBD1. Germline values: CDR1 LNHDA, CDR2 SQIVND (reference sequence). There are 14 residues in the CDR3. Trimming at V came to 1 base and at J to 4 bases, leaving 3 bases not matched to a gene. CDR3 protein: CASSIGRQGYGYTF. CDR3 sequence (DNA): TGTGCCAGTAGTATAGGGCGACAGGGCTATGGCTACACCTTC.

The chain is built from TRBV19 and TRBJ1-2; D remains ambiguous. The CDR3 has 13 residues. V lost 5 bases and J lost 2, with 9 bases in between. Germline CDR1 is LNHDA and CDR2 is SQIVND (reference sequence). In nucleotides, the CDR3 is TGTGCCAGTAGTCAAAACGGAAACTATGGCTACACCTTC. It codes for CASSQNGNYGYTF.

In its sample, this clonotype was seen many times. This chain joins TRBV11-2 and TRBJ2-1; D tentatively reads TRBD1 or TRBD2 (6 bases each). Trimming stripped 5 bases from V and 12 bases from J, with 20 bases between. The CDR3 totals 14 residues. Germline V gene data show CDR1 as SGHAT and CDR2 as FQNNGV. The CDR3 loop reads CASSPRTGRGGQFF. CDR3 nucleotides: TGTGCCAGCAGCCCGAGGACGGGCAGGGGAGGGCAGTTCTTC.